The 15 T cell receptor beta chains presented below share a single source sample, sequenced in a study of post-analysis software for immune sequencing data. Study-wide results and caveats: TRBV segments more frequent in patients than in controls numbered several and included TRBV5-6, TRBV5-1 and TRBV20-1.

Their cognate antigens are unknown. The authors incorporated unique molecular identifiers into the TCR beta cDNA libraries. MiXCR was run by TCRdb on the PCR reads, yielding one entry per CDR3 protein. The sample lists more than 500,000 distinct CDR3 sequences; around 36% were seen once. Sequenced material: blood. Receptors originate from a girl aged 2-17 years with multiple sclerosis.

A few counts support this clonotype. The rearrangement links TRBV5-1 to TRBJ2-3, with D hard to call. The CDR3 runs 14 residues. V was shortened by 4 bases and J by 4 bases, with 13 bases between the two germline ends. The V gene's germline CDR1 is SGHRS and CDR2 YFSETQ. The CDR3 here is CASSVRRFADTQYF. In DNA, the CDR3 is TGCGCCAGCAGCGTCAGGCGGTTTGCAGATACGCAGTATTTT.

This clonotype appeared once. The chain joins TRBV29-1 to TRBJ1-1, with no clear D. Germline V gives CDR1 SQVTM, CDR2 ANQGSEA. This CDR3 is built from 12 residues. V shed 8 bases and J shed 1 base, with 11 bases lying between them. CDR3 in DNA: TGCAGCAGTGCATTTCAGAACACTGAAGCTTTCTTT. Amino acids: CSSAFQNTEAFF.

This clonotype showed up just once. This chain joins TRBV4-2 and TRBJ1-1; D not certain. The CDR3 loop spans 16 amino acids. V lost 1 base and J 3 bases, leaving 15 bases between the germline ends. Looked up from germline, CDR1 is LGHNA and CDR2 is YNFKEQ. The CDR3 coding sequence is TGTGCCAGCAGCCAAGGGGTCGCCTCAAGTTACACTGAAGCTTTCTTT. Protein: CASSQGVASSYTEAFF.

This rearrangement joins TRBV20-1 to TRBJ1-1; TRBD1 matches 9 bases. Trimming cost V 3 bases and J 10 bases; bases outside gene matches: 12. Germline V gene lookup returns CDR1 DFQATT and CDR2 SNEGSKA (reference sequence). This CDR3 is 14 amino acids long. CDR3 sequence reads: CSARGQGGLGRAFF. For the CDR3, the DNA is TGCAGTGCTAGGGGACAGGGTGGCTTGGGGAGAGCTTTCTTT.

The chain links TRBV12-3 or TRBV12-4 to TRBJ2-7; D is possibly TRBD1 (5 bases). V was shortened by 6 bases and J by 6 bases, with 12 bases between the two germline ends. The CDR3 sequence is 12 residues long. Written as DNA, the CDR3 is TGTGCCAGCAGCCCCTCTGGGGCCGAGCAGTACTTC. It is translated as CASSPSGAEQYF.

A remark on this clonotype: A much larger clone differs by one base, so this may be a read error. The chain is built from TRBV24-1 and TRBJ2-1; possible D gene TRBD1, 6 bases. Trimming pared 4 bases from V and 6 bases from J, leaving 18 bases between. In germline, CDR1 is KGHDR, CDR2 SFDVKD. The CDR3 loop spans 16 amino acids. The DNA of the CDR3 is TGTGCCACCAGTGACCAACAGGGCGGCTCCCTCAATGAGCAGTTCTTC. It translates to CATSDQQGGSLNEQFF.

This clonotype appeared a few times. CDR3 sequence: CASSLAAGGSTYEQYF. The CDR3 DNA is TGTGCCAGCAGCTTAGCAGCAGGGGGTAGTACCTACGAGCAGTACTTC. This chain links TRBV7-9 with TRBJ2-7; 7 nucleotides agree with TRBD1. This CDR3 is 16 amino acids long. The germline V gene encodes CDR1 SEHNR and CDR2 FQNEAQ (reference sequence). V was clipped by 0 bases and J by 2 bases; unmatched bases: 7. Drawing the rest from reference TRBV7-9 and TRBJ2-7, the complete variable domain is DTGVSQNPRHKITKRGQNVTFRCDPISEHNRLYWYRQTLGQGPEFLTYFQNEAQLEKSRLLSDRFSAERPKGSFSTLEIQRTEQGDSAMYLCASSLAAGGSTYEQYFGPGTRLTVT.

There are a few counts of this clonotype. The chain recombines TRBV4-1 with TRBJ2-7, with a possible D match to TRBD1 (6 bases). CDR3 length equals 18 residues. Trimming took 1 base from V and 4 from J, leaving 23 bases between them. Germline CDR1 MGHRA, CDR2 YSYEKL. The CDR3 protein is CASSQASKGVRPAYEQYF. The CDR3 DNA reads TGCGCCAGCAGCCAAGCGTCAAAGGGGGTACGCCCCGCATACGAGCAGTACTTC.

This clonotype was seen many times. V is TRBV6-1 and J is TRBJ2-1; possibly TRBD1 for D (6 bases). The V and J ends lost 6 bases and 0 bases respectively, with 18 bases between them. The germline CDR1 and CDR2 sequences are MNHNS and SASEGT. This CDR3 region has 17 residues. The CDR3 region has the DNA TGTGCCAGCAGAGCTCTACCGGGACAAAACTCCTACAATGAGCAGTTCTTC. Encoded protein: CASRALPGQNSYNEQFF.

This clonotype came up a few times. Compared with germline, one end of the junction differs, possibly owing to a read error. The chain uses TRBV6-5 and TRBJ1-1; D gene uncertain. The CDR3 covers 14 residues. Germline V gene data show CDR1 as MNHEY and CDR2 as SVGAGI. CDR3 in DNA: TGTGCCAGCAGTTCGGGCAGTCGGAACACTGAAGCTTTTTTT. It specifies CASSSGSRNTEAFF.

This chain links TRBV20-1 with TRBJ2-1; 8 nucleotides line up with TRBD2. The assigned J gene may be wrong: the sequence end matches TRBJ2-7 better. Germline values: CDR1 DFQATT, CDR2 SNEGSKA (reference sequence). The CDR3 spans 16 residues. The CDR3 coding sequence is TGCAGTGCCTTTCTGCCGGGGGGGCGAGTGGACAATGAGCAGTACTTC. Protein product: CSAFLPGGRVDNEQYF.

This clonotype has a handful of counts. The chain combines TRBV3-1 with TRBJ2-1, with TRBD1 matching over 9 bases. CDR1 and CDR2 from the germline V gene are LGHDT and YNNKEL (reference sequence). V lost 3 bases, J lost 3 bases, and 9 bases stayed unmatched. CDR3 length equals 17 residues. CDR3 sequence reads: CASSQVRQGVNYNEQFF. In DNA, the CDR3 is TGTGCCAGCAGCCAGGTCAGACAGGGGGTTAACTACAATGAGCAGTTCTTC.

This clonotype was picked up a small number of times. CDR3 coding DNA: TGTGCCAGCAGCCCGAGGGGGGGGGCAGATGAGCAGTTCTTC. This gives the protein CASSPRGGADEQFF. This sequence joins TRBV7-2 and TRBJ2-1, with a tentative D call TRBD2 (7 bases). CDR1 and CDR2 (germline): SGHTA, FQGNSA. The CDR3 covers 14 residues. V lost 5 bases to trimming and J lost 8 bases, with 16 bases between them.

V usage is TRBV20-1 and J usage is TRBJ1-1; D perhaps matches TRBD1 (5 bases). CDR3 size: 15 residues. V was shortened by 0 bases and J by 0 bases, with 11 bases between the two germline ends. CDR1 DFQATT and CDR2 SNEGSKA come from the germline V gene (reference sequence). This CDR3 reads CSAREGGRVNTEAFF. CDR3 in DNA: TGCAGTGCTAGAGAGGGGGGGAGGGTGAACACTGAAGCTTTCTTT.

This clonotype was observed a few times. Written as DNA, the CDR3 is TGCGCCAGCAGCTTGCCCTCGACCAAATACGAGCAGTACTTC. Translating it yields CASSLPSTKYEQYF. The gene calls are TRBV5-1 and TRBJ2-7; D is uncertain. Between the trimmed V and J ends, which lost 1 base and 4 bases, there was a span of 12 bases. The germline V gene has CDR1 SGHRS and CDR2 YFSETQ. The CDR3 is 14 amino acids.